This is a list of T cell receptor beta chains from one sample in a study of cytomegalovirus exposure and HLA in healthy donors. Using immunoSEQ multiplex PCR, the repertoire was profiled, and TCRdb retains in-frame clones only, with some absent. The table has approximately 230,000 clones, less than 90% seen once; the top ten hold around 12%. The material sequenced was PBMCs. The receptor set was obtained from a man between 18 and 29 years old in good health and CMV-seropositive. The CDR3 runs from the conserved cysteine through the conserved F or W. D genes are given only for firm matches. The listing skips clone size in some rows; elsewhere it reads once, few, many or a size class.

V: TRBV28; J: TRBJ2-1; size: NA; D: TRBD2; CDR3: CASKVPGLANEQFF; DNA: TGTGCCAGCAAAGTTCCGGGACTAGCCAATGAGCAGTTCTTC
V: TRBV27; J: TRBJ2-7; size: NA; D: NA; CDR3: CASSLTGGSSYEQYF; DNA: TGTGCCAGCAGTTTAACCGGTGGTTCTTCCTACGAGCAGTACTTC
V: TRBV9; J: TRBJ2-7; size: NA; D: NA; CDR3: CASSVGSGGYEQYF; DNA: TGTGCCAGCAGCGTAGGTAGCGGCGGTTACGAGCAGTACTTC
V: TRBV19; J: TRBJ2-7; size: few; D: NA; CDR3: CASSIGGGEQYF; DNA: TGTGCCAGTAGTATAGGAGGGGGCGAGCAGTACTTC
V: TRBV6-1; J: TRBJ1-1; size: NA; D: NA; CDR3: CASSELWGHTEAFF; DNA: TGTGCCAGCAGTGAATTATGGGGACACACTGAAGCTTTCTTT
V: TRBV9; J: TRBJ2-7; size: NA; D: NA; CDR3: CASSPTRIASYEQYF; DNA: TGTGCCAGCAGCCCCACACGTATCGCCAGCTACGAGCAGTACTTC
V: TRBV9; J: TRBJ2-1; size: NA; D: NA; CDR3: CASSVGSGTFLYNEQFF; DNA: TGTGCCAGCAGCGTAGGATCCGGCACTTTCCTCTACAATGAGCAGTTCTTC
V: TRBV18; J: TRBJ1-5; size: NA; D: NA; CDR3: CASSRPGGANQPQHF; DNA: TGTGCCAGCTCACGACCGGGGGGCGCCAATCAGCCCCAGCATTTT
V: TRBV5-1; J: TRBJ2-5; size: NA; D: NA; CDR3: CASSLGGSQETQYF; DNA: TGCGCCAGCAGCTTGGGTGGGTCTCAAGAGACCCAGTACTTC
V: TRBV7-8; J: TRBJ2-7; size: NA; D: TRBD2; CDR3: CASSSFPAGVFF; DNA: TGTGCCAGCAGTTCTTTCCCAGCGGGAGTCTTCTTC
V: TRBV7-8; J: TRBJ2-1; size: NA; D: TRBD2; CDR3: CASSSYSGIEQFF; DNA: TGTGCCAGCAGCTCCTATAGCGGGATTGAGCAGTTCTTC
V: TRBV2; J: TRBJ1-4; size: NA; D: NA; CDR3: CASRSWDGNEKLFF; DNA: TGTGCCAGCAGGTCTTGGGACGGCAATGAAAAACTGTTTTTT
V: TRBV10-3; J: TRBJ1-2; size: NA; D: NA; CDR3: CAISGTEEYGYTF; DNA: TGTGCCATCAGTGGGACAGAGGAGTATGGCTACACCTTC
V: TRBV5-4; J: TRBJ2-6; size: NA; D: NA; CDR3: CASRTGQNSGANVLTF; DNA: TGTGCCAGCAGGACAGGCCAAAACTCTGGGGCCAACGTCCTGACTTTC
V: TRBV5-1; J: TRBJ1-1; size: NA; D: TRBD1; CDR3: CASSPELGTGNTEAFF; DNA: TGCGCCAGCAGCCCAGAGCTCGGGACAGGGAACACTGAAGCTTTCTTT
V: TRBV7-2; J: TRBJ2-3; size: NA; D: TRBD1; CDR3: CASSFGQGADTQYF; DNA: TGTGCCAGCAGCTTTGGACAGGGGGCTGATACGCAGTATTTT
V: TRBV6-5; J: TRBJ2-7; size: NA; D: NA; CDR3: CASSLSRARSYEQYF; DNA: TGTGCCAGCAGCCTCTCCAGGGCTCGCTCCTACGAGCAGTACTTC
V: TRBV11-2; J: TRBJ1-2; size: NA; D: TRBD1; CDR3: CASSPGQTYGYTF; DNA: TGTGCCAGCAGCCCGGGACAGACCTATGGCTACACCTTC
V: TRBV7-8; J: TRBJ1-4; size: NA; D: TRBD1; CDR3: CASSLHQGAMKLFF; DNA: TGTGCCAGCAGCTTGCACCAGGGGGCTATGAAACTGTTTTTT
V: TRBV5-6; J: TRBJ2-7; size: NA; D: TRBD1; CDR3: CASSPRWTGVSYEQYF; DNA: TGTGCCAGCAGCCCTAGGTGGACAGGTGTAAGCTACGAGCAGTACTTC
V: TRBV27; J: TRBJ2-1; size: NA; D: NA; CDR3: CASSLQGDEQFF; DNA: TGTGCCAGCAGTTTACAGGGAGATGAGCAGTTCTTC
V: TRBV5-1; J: TRBJ2-3; size: NA; D: TRBD2; CDR3: CASTKLASGSTDTQYF; DNA: TGCGCCAGCACCAAACTAGCTAGCGGGAGTACAGATACGCAGTATTTT
V: TRBV27; J: TRBJ1-2; size: NA; D: NA; CDR3: CASSLSPRGPPWGYTF; DNA: TGTGCCAGCAGTTTATCCCCTCGGGGGCCACCTTGGGGCTACACCTTC
V: TRBV12-5; J: TRBJ1-1; size: NA; D: NA; CDR3: CASVFGRRLNTEAFF; DNA: TGTGCTAGTGTTTTTGGGCGCAGATTGAACACTGAAGCTTTCTTT
V: TRBV7-2; J: TRBJ2-7; size: NA; D: NA; CDR3: CASSSRWGDEQYF; DNA: TGTGCCAGCAGCTCCCGTTGGGGGGACGAGCAGTACTTC
V: TRBV6-6; J: TRBJ1-2; size: NA; D: NA; CDR3: CASSSEYGYTF; DNA: TGTGCCAGCAGCTCAGAATACGGCTACACCTTC
V: TRBV7-9; J: TRBJ2-1; size: NA; D: TRBD2; CDR3: CASSQRTSGRVKNNEQFF; DNA: TGTGCCAGCAGCCAGCGGACTAGCGGGAGAGTAAAAAACAATGAGCAGTTCTTC
V: TRBV5-1; J: TRBJ1-4; size: NA; D: NA; CDR3: CASSFGGTNEKLFF; DNA: TGCGCCAGCAGCTTCGGCGGAACTAATGAAAAACTGTTTTTT
V: TRBV7-2; J: TRBJ1-1; size: NA; D: NA; CDR3: CASSLNAEAFF; DNA: TGTGCCAGCAGCTTAAATGCGGAAGCTTTCTTT
V: TRBV5-6; J: TRBJ2-1; size: NA; D: NA; CDR3: CASSLWMVFGEQFF; DNA: TGTGCCAGCAGCTTATGGATGGTTTTTGGGGAGCAGTTCTTC
V: TRBV15; J: TRBJ1-5; size: NA; D: TRBD1; CDR3: CATSRVGQGPRNQPQHF; DNA: TGTGCCACCAGCAGAGTCGGACAGGGACCTAGGAATCAGCCCCAGCATTTT
V: TRBV18; J: TRBJ1-2; size: NA; D: TRBD1; CDR3: CASSPRTGDEHGYTF; DNA: TGTGCCAGCTCACCCCGGACAGGGGACGAACATGGCTACACCTTC
V: TRBV20-1; J: TRBJ1-2; size: NA; D: NA; CDR3: CSARGYGYTF; DNA: TGCAGTGCTAGGGGCTATGGCTACACCTTC
V: TRBV19; J: TRBJ2-1; size: NA; D: NA; CDR3: CASSPGAEGYNEQFF; DNA: TGTGCCAGTAGTCCGGGGGCAGAGGGGTACAATGAGCAGTTCTTC
V: TRBV7-2; J: TRBJ2-7; size: NA; D: TRBD2; CDR3: CASSLGAGENVPYEQYF; DNA: TGTGCCAGCAGCTTAGGAGCGGGAGAAAACGTACCCTACGAGCAGTACTTC
V: TRBV5-1; J: TRBJ2-7; size: once; D: NA; CDR3: CASRDGYRSYEQYF; DNA: TGCGCCAGCAGGGACGGGTACCGTTCCTACGAGCAGTACTTC
V: TRBV5-1; J: TRBJ2-7; size: NA; D: NA; CDR3: CASSLLQGTVNEQYF; DNA: TGCGCCAGCAGCTTGTTGCAGGGCACTGTGAACGAGCAGTACTTC
V: TRBV5-6; J: TRBJ2-1; size: NA; D: TRBD2; CDR3: CASSLALAGGHNEQFF; DNA: TGTGCCAGCAGCTTGGCTTTAGCGGGAGGGCACAATGAGCAGTTCTTC
V: TRBV7-6; J: TRBJ2-2; size: NA; D: TRBD2; CDR3: CASSLGVAGANTGELFF; DNA: TGTGCCAGCAGCTTGGGGGTAGCGGGGGCGAACACCGGGGAGCTGTTTTTT
V: TRBV2; J: TRBJ2-7; size: NA; D: NA; CDR3: CASSVSSAAGSYEQYF; DNA: TGTGCCAGCAGTGTATCCTCGGCGGCCGGCTCCTACGAGCAGTACTTC
V: TRBV7-9; J: TRBJ2-7; size: once; D: NA; CDR3: CASSLVAASSYEQYF; DNA: TGTGCCAGCAGCTTAGTTGCAGCTAGCTCCTACGAGCAGTACTTC
V: TRBV2; J: TRBJ1-1; size: NA; D: NA; CDR3: CASSPLGQNTEAFF; DNA: TGTGCCAGCAGTCCCCTGGGACAGAACACTGAAGCTTTCTTT